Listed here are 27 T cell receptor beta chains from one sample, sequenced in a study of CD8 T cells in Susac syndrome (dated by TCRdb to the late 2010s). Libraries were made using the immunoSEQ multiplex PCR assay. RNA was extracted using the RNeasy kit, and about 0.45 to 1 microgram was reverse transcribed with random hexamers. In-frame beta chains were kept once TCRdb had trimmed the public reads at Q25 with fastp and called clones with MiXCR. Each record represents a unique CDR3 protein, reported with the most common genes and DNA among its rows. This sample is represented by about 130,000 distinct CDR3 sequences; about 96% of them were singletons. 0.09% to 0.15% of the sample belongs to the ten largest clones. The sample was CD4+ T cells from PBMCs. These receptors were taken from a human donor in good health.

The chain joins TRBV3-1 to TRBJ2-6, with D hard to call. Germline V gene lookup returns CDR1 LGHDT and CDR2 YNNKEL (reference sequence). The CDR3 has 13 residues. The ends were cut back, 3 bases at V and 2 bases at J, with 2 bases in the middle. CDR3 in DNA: TGTGCCAGCAGCCACACTGGGGCCAACGTCCTGACTTTC. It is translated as CASSHTGANVLTF.

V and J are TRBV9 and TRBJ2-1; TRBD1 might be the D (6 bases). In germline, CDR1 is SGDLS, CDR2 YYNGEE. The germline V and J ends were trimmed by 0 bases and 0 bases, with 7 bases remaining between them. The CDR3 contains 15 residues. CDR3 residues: CASSVAGHSYNEQFF. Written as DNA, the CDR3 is TGTGCCAGCAGCGTAGCGGGACACTCCTACAATGAGCAGTTCTTC.

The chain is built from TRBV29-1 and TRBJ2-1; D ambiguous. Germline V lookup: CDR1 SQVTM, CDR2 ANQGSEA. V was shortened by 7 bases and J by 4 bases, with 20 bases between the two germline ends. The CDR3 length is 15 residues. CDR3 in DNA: TGCAGCGCCCCAAAGGGTTCGGATTCATACAATGAGCAGTTCTTC. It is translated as CSAPKGSDSYNEQFF.

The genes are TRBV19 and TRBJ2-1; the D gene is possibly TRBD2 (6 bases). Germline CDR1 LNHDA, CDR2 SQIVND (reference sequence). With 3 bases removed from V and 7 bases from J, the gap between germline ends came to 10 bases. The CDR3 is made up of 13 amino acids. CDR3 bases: TGTGCCAGTAGTATTAAAGGAGGGAATGAGCAGTTCTTC. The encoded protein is CASSIKGGNEQFF. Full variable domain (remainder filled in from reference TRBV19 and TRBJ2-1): DGGITQSPKYLFRKEGQNVTLSCEQNLNHDAMYWYRQDPGQGLRLIYYSQIVNDFQKGDIAEGYSVSREKKESFPLTVTSAQKNPTAFYLCASSIKGGNEQFFGPGTRLTVL.

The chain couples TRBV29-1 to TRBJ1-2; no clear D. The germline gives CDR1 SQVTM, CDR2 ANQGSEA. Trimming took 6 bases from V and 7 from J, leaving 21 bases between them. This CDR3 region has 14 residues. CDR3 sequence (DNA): TGCAGCGTCGACGGGGTATGGGGAGAGACTGGCTACACCTTC. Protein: CSVDGVWGETGYTF.

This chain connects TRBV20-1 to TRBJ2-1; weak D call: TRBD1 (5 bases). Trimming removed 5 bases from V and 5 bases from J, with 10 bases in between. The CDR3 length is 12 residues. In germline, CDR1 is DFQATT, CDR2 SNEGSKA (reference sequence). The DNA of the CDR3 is TGCAGTGCTTTTATGGGGCACAATGAGCAGTTCTTC. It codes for CSAFMGHNEQFF.

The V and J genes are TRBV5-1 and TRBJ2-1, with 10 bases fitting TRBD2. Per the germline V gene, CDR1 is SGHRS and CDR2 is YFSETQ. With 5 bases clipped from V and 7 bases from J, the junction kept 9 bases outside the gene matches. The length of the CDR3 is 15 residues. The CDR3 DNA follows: TGCGCCAGCAGGCAGACTAGCGGGTCTCCAAATGAGCAGTTCTTC. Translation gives CASRQTSGSPNEQFF.

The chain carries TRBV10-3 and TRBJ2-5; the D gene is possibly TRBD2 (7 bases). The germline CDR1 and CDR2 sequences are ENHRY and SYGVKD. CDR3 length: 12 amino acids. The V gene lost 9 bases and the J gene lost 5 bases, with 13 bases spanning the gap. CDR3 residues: CAIGGGQETQYF. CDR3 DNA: TGTGCCATAGGGGGAGGGCAGGAGACCCAGTACTTC.

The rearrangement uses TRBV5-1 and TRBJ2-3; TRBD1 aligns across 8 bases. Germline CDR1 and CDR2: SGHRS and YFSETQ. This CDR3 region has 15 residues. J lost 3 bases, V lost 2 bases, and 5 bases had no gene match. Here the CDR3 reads CASSFRDRRTDTQYF. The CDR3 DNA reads TGCGCCAGCAGCTTCCGGGACAGGCGGACAGATACGCAGTATTTT. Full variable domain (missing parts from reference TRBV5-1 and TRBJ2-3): KAGVTQTPRYLIKTRGQQVTLSCSPISGHRSVSWYQQTPGQGLQFLFEYFSETQRNKGNFPGRFSGRQFSNSRSEMNVSTLELGDSALYLCASSFRDRRTDTQYFGPGTRLTVL.

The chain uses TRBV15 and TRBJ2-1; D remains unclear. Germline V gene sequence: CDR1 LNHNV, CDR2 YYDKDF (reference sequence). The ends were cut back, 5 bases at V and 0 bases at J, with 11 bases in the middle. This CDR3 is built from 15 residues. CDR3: CATSGATSSYNEQFF. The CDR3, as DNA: TGTGCCACCAGCGGCGCTACAAGCTCCTACAATGAGCAGTTCTTC.

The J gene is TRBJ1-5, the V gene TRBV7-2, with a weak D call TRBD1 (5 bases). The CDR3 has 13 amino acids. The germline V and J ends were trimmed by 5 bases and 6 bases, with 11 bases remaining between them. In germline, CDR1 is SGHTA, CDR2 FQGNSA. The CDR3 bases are TGTGCCAGCAGCCCCGCCGGGGGTCAGCCCCAGCATTTT. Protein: CASSPAGGQPQHF.

The CDR3 sequence is CASSEGGPAYPQHF. The CDR3 DNA is TGTGCCAGCAGTGAAGGGGGACCGGCGTATCCCCAGCATTTT. This sequence joins TRBV2 and TRBJ1-5; D is perhaps TRBD1 (5 bases). Germline V lookup: CDR1 SNHLY, CDR2 FYNNEI. CDR3 size: 14 residues. Trimming took 1 base from V and 10 from J, leaving 14 bases between them. Based on the CDR3 plus reference TRBV2 and TRBJ1-5, the full variable domain is EPEVTQTPSHQVTQMGQEVILRCVPISNHLYFYWYRQILGQKVEFLVSFYNNEISEKSEIFDDQFSVERPDGSNFTLKIRSTKLEDSAMYFCASSEGGPAYPQHFGDGTRLSIL.

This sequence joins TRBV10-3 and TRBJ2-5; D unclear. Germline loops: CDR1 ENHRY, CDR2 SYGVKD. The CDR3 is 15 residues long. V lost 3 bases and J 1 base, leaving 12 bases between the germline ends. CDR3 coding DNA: TGTGCCATCAGTGAAGGCGGTACGCTCCAAGAGACCCAGTACTTC. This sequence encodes CAISEGGTLQETQYF.

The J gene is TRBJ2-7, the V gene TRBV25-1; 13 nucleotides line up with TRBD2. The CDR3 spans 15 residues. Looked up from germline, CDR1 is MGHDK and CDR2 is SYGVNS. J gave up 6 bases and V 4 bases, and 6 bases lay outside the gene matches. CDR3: CASSGTSGRISEQYF. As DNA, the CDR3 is TGTGCCAGCAGTGGGACTAGCGGGAGAATTTCCGAGCAGTACTTC.

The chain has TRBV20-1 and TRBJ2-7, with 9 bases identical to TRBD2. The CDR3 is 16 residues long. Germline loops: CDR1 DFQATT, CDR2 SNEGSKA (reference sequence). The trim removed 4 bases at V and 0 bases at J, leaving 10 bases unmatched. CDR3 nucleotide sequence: TGCAGTGCTAACGGGGCTAGCGGGACCAGCTCCTACGAGCAGTACTTC. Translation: CSANGASGTSSYEQYF.

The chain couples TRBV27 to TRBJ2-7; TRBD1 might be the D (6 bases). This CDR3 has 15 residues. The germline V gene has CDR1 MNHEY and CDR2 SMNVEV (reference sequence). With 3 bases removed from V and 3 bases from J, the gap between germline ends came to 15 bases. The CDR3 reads CASSLRTEGFYEQYF. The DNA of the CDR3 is TGTGCCAGCAGTTTGAGGACAGAGGGATTCTACGAGCAGTACTTC.

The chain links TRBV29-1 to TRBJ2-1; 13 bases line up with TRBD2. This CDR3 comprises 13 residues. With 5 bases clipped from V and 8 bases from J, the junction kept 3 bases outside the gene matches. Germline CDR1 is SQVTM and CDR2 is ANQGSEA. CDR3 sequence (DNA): TGCAGCGTTCGGGGACTAGCGGGATATGAGCAGTTCTTC. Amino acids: CSVRGLAGYEQFF.

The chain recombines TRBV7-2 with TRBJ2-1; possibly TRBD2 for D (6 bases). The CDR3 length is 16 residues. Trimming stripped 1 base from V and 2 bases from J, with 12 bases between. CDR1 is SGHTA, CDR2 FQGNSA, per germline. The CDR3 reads CASSLGAGTAYNEQFF. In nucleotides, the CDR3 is TGTGCCAGCAGCTTAGGCGCGGGAACCGCCTACAATGAGCAGTTCTTC.

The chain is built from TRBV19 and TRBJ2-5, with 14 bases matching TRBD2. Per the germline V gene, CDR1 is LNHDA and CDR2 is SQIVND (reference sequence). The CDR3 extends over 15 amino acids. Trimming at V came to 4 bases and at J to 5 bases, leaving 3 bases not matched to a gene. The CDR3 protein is CASSRTSGRLETQYF. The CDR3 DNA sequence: TGTGCCAGTAGTAGGACTAGCGGGAGGCTTGAGACCCAGTACTTC.

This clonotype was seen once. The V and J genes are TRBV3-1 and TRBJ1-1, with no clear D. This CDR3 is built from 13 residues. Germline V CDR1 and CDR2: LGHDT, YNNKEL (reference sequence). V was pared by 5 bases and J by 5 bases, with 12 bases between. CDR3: CASSSYPGTEAFF. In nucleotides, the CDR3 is TGTGCCAGCAGCTCATACCCAGGAACTGAAGCTTTCTTT.

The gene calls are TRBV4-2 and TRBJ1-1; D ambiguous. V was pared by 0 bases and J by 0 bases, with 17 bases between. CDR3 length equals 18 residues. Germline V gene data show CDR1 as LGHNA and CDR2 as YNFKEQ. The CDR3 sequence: CASSQEISRGIVNTEAFF. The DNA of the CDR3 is TGTGCCAGCAGCCAAGAGATTTCAAGAGGGATCGTGAACACTGAAGCTTTCTTT.

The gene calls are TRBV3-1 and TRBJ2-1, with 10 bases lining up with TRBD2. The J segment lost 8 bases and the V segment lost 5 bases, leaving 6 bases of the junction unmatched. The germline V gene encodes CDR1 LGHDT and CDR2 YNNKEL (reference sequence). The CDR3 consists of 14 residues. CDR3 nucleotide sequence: TGTGCCAGCAGCTCACCTAGCGGGAGAGATGAGCAGTTCTTC. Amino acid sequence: CASSSPSGRDEQFF.

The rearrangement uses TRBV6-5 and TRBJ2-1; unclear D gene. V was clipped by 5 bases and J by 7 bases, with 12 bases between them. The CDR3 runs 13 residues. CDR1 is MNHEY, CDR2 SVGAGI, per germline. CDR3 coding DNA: TGTGCCAGCAGTGTTCAGTATGGGAATGAGCAGTTCTTC. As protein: CASSVQYGNEQFF.

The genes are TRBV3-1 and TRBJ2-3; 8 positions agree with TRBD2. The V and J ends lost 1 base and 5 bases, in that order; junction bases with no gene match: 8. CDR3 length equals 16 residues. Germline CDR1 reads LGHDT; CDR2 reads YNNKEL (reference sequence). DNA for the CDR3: TGTGCCAGCAGCCAAGTGGCGGGAGGTCGAAAAGATACGCAGTATTTT. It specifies CASSQVAGGRKDTQYF.

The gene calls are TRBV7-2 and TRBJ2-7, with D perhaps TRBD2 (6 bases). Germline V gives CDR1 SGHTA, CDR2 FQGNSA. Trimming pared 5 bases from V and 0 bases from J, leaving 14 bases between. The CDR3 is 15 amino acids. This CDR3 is CASSPPSGRSYEQYF. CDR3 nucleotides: TGTGCCAGCAGCCCCCCCAGCGGGCGCTCCTACGAGCAGTACTTC.

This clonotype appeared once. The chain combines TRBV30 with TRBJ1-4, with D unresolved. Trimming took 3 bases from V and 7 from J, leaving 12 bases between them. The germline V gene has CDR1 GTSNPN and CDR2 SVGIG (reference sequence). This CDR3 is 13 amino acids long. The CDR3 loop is CAWSILLGEKLFF. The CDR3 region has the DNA TGTGCCTGGAGCATACTCCTTGGTGAAAAACTGTTTTTT.

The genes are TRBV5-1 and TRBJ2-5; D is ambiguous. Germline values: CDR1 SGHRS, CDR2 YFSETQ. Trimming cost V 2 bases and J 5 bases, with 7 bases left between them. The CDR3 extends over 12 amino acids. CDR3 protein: CASSFVEETQYF. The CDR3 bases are TGCGCCAGCAGCTTTGTAGAGGAGACCCAGTACTTC.